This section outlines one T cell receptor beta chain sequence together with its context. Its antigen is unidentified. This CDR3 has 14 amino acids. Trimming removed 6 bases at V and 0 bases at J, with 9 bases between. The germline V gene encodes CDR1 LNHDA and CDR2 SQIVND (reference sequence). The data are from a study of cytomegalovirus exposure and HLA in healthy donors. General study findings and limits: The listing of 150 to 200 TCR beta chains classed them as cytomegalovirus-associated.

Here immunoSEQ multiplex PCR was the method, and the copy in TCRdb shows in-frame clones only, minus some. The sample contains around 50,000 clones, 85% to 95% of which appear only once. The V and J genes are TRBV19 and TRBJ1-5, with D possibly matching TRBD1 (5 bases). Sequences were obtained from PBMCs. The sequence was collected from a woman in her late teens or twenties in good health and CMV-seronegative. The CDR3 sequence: CASREGSSNQPQHF. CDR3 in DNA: TGTGCCAGTAGGGAGGGGTCTAGCAATCAGCCCCAGCATTTT.